A single sample gave rise to the 18 T cell receptor beta chains below, sequenced in a study of blood T cell repertoires in COVID-19. Sequenced by immunoSEQ multiplex PCR; TCRdb stores in-frame clones only, minus some. The sample shows over 60,000 clones, 85% to 90% of them seen only once. The sequenced material came from peripheral blood. These receptors were taken from a man aged 65 to 79 with active or convalescent COVID-19.

The chain joins TRBV19 to TRBJ1-1; no clear D gene. V was pared by 5 bases and J by 4 bases, with 11 bases between. Germline CDR1 reads LNHDA; CDR2 reads SQIVND (reference sequence). This CDR3 spans 13 amino acids. CDR3 sequence reads: CASSLSAGTEAFF. The DNA of the CDR3 is TGTGCCAGTAGTCTATCAGCGGGCACTGAAGCTTTCTTT.

The chain combines TRBV27 with TRBJ2-1; 14 bases fit TRBD2. The CDR3 has 22 amino acids. V lost 1 base, J lost 0 bases, and 14 bases stayed unmatched. Germline V gene sequence: CDR1 MNHEY, CDR2 SMNVEV (reference sequence). CDR3 residues: CASSLFSYTTSGRGVSYNEQFF. The CDR3 DNA follows: TGTGCCAGCAGTTTATTTTCTTACACGACTAGCGGGAGGGGGGTCTCCTACAATGAGCAGTTCTTC.

The chain links TRBV7-9 to TRBJ2-7; 7 bases align to TRBD2. The CDR3 spans 14 residues. Trimming removed 5 bases from V and 2 bases from J; junction bases left unmatched: 6. The germline V gene has CDR1 SEHNR and CDR2 FQNEAQ (reference sequence). CDR3 sequence: CASSPSGTTYEQYF. For the CDR3, the DNA is TGTGCCAGCAGCCCTAGCGGAACCACCTACGAGCAGTACTTC.

The chain employs TRBV5-4 and TRBJ2-3, with 9 positions matching TRBD2. The CDR3 loop spans 15 amino acids. The J segment lost 4 bases and the V segment lost 3 bases, leaving 6 bases of the junction unmatched. The germline V gene has CDR1 SGHNT and CDR2 YYREEE (reference sequence). This chain's CDR3 is CASSYSSGSADTQYF. As DNA, the CDR3 is TGTGCCAGCAGCTACAGTAGCGGGAGCGCAGATACGCAGTATTTT.

In this sample, this clone turned up once. The rearrangement joins TRBV27 to TRBJ2-1; 10 bases map to TRBD1. Germline V gene sequence: CDR1 MNHEY, CDR2 SMNVEV (reference sequence). The CDR3 spans 17 residues. J was trimmed by 8 bases and V by 5 bases; bases with no gene match: 15. The CDR3 here is CASSPPTGGIGGYEQFF. CDR3 coding DNA: TGTGCCAGCAGTCCACCGACAGGGGGCATCGGGGGCTATGAGCAGTTCTTC.

This chain joins TRBV30 and TRBJ1-6, with D tentatively TRBD1 (6 bases). Looked up from germline, CDR1 is GTSNPN and CDR2 is SVGIG (reference sequence). Trimming left V 4 bases short and J 8 bases short, with 18 bases between. The CDR3 covers 15 residues. CDR3 sequence reads: CAWTLRGTNHSPLHF. The CDR3 coding sequence is TGTGCCTGGACCTTAAGGGGGACAAATCATTCACCCCTCCACTTT. The full variable domain, its missing parts supplied by reference TRBV30 and TRBJ1-6, is SQTIHQWPATLVQPVGSPLSLECTVEGTSNPNLYWYRQAAGRGLQLLFYSVGIGQISSEVPQNLSASRPQDRQFILSSKKLLLSDSGFYLCAWTLRGTNHSPLHFGNGTRLTVT.

The chain combines TRBV3-1 (or the pseudogene TRBV3-2) with TRBJ1-1, with D uncertain. The CDR3 is 13 residues long. CDR1 is LGHDT and CDR2 is YNNKEL in the germline V gene (reference sequence). Trimming cost V 3 bases and J 5 bases, with 10 bases left between them. The DNA of the CDR3 is TGTGCCAGCAGCCACCCGGGTAGGACTGAAGCTTTCTTT. This encodes CASSHPGRTEAFF.

The rearrangement uses TRBV19 and TRBJ1-3, with a tentative D call TRBD1 (6 bases). With 6 bases removed from V and 1 base from J, the gap between germline ends came to 7 bases. The germline V gene encodes CDR1 LNHDA and CDR2 SQIVND (reference sequence). This CDR3 is built from 13 residues. CDR3 residues: CASRQGSGNTIYF. The CDR3 nucleotides read TGTGCCAGTAGACAGGGTTCTGGAAACACCATATATTTT. Using reference TRBV19 and TRBJ1-3 for the parts outside the CDR3, the full variable domain is DGGITQSPKYLFRKEGQNVTLSCEQNLNHDAMYWYRQDPGQGLRLIYYSQIVNDFQKGDIAEGYSVSREKKESFPLTVTSAQKNPTAFYLCASRQGSGNTIYFGEGSWLTVV.

The genes are TRBV25-1 and TRBJ2-3; D not resolved. Trimming stripped 4 bases from V and 3 bases from J, with 2 bases between. Germline-derived CDR1 and CDR2 are MGHDK and SYGVNS. CDR3 length: 11 amino acids. This CDR3 reads CASSATDTQYF. The CDR3 nucleotides are TGTGCCAGCAGTGCGACAGATACGCAGTATTTT.

This rearrangement joins TRBV10-2 to TRBJ1-3; no clear D gene. CDR1 is WSHSY and CDR2 is SAAADI in the germline V gene. This CDR3 contains 14 residues. Deletions cut 8 bases from V and 0 bases from J, with 11 bases between. CDR3 coding DNA: TGCGCCAGCCGAGATATCGCCTCTGGAAACACCATATATTTT. Translation: CASRDIASGNTIYF.

The chain couples TRBV5-1 to TRBJ2-5, with D possibly matching TRBD2 (6 bases). Per the germline V gene, CDR1 is SGHRS and CDR2 is YFSETQ. V gave up 3 bases and J gave up 5 bases, with 11 bases separating them. This CDR3 is built from 13 residues. CDR3 coding DNA: TGCGCCAGCAGCTCGTGGGGGGACGAGACCCAGTACTTC. It translates to CASSSWGDETQYF. The complete variable domain, with remaining parts taken from reference TRBV5-1 and TRBJ2-5, reads KAGVTQTPRYLIKTRGQQVTLSCSPISGHRSVSWYQQTPGQGLQFLFEYFSETQRNKGNFPGRFSGRQFSNSRSEMNVSTLELGDSALYLCASSSWGDETQYFGPGTRLLVL.

The V call is TRBV6-2 or TRBV6-3, the J call TRBJ1-5, with no clear D. The V end lost 6 bases, the J end lost 0 bases, and 6 bases lay between the germline ends. CDR3 length: 13 residues. Germline V gives CDR1 MNHEY, CDR2 SVGEGT. This CDR3 is CASSPGSNQPQHF. The DNA for the CDR3 is TGTGCCAGCAGCCCCGGTAGCAATCAGCCCCAGCATTTT.

This sequence joins TRBV9 and TRBJ2-5; 10 bases match TRBD2. Losses at the gene ends were 4 bases for V and 2 bases for J; bases not matched to a gene: 8. Germline CDR1 reads SGDLS; CDR2 reads YYNGEE. The CDR3 is made up of 16 amino acids. CDR3 loop: CASSSGTSALQETQYF. In DNA form, the CDR3 reads TGTGCCAGCAGCTCAGGGACTAGCGCTCTACAAGAGACCCAGTACTTC.

Only one count was recorded for this clone. The chain joins TRBV7-2 to TRBJ2-5; D uncertain. CDR1 and CDR2 (germline): SGHTA, FQGNSA. The CDR3 extends over 14 amino acids. Trimming cost V 1 base and J 5 bases, with 11 bases left between them. CDR3 loop: CASSLGSNRETQYF. The CDR3, as DNA: TGTGCCAGCAGCTTAGGGTCCAACCGGGAGACCCAGTACTTC.

This rearrangement joins TRBV6-5 to TRBJ1-2; D may be TRBD1 (6 bases). This CDR3 contains 14 residues. V was clipped by 6 bases and J by 4 bases, with 15 bases between them. Germline loops: CDR1 MNHEY, CDR2 SVGAGI. As DNA, the CDR3 is TGTGCCAGCAGGGGAGACAGGATCACCTATGGCTACACCTTC. It encodes CASRGDRITYGYTF.

This clone has a single count. V is TRBV2 and J is TRBJ2-5; tentatively, D is TRBD2 (5 bases). Germline assignment: CDR1 SNHLY and CDR2 FYNNEI. The CDR3 extends over 16 amino acids. V was cut by 7 bases and J by 3 bases, with 21 bases left in between. The CDR3 sequence is CASIGPSFSGKETQYF. DNA for the CDR3: TGTGCCAGCATTGGCCCCTCTTTTTCGGGGAAAGAGACCCAGTACTTC.

The chain combines TRBV5-1 with TRBJ2-1; weak D call: TRBD2 (6 bases). The CDR3 sequence is 15 residues long. CDR1 and CDR2 (germline): SGHRS, YFSETQ. V was cut by 2 bases and J by 6 bases, with 15 bases left in between. Here the CDR3 DNA reads TGCGCCAGCAGCTTTCGGCTAGCGCTTAGCAATGAGCAGTTCTTC. This gives the protein CASSFRLALSNEQFF.

The chain couples TRBV7-3 to TRBJ1-2; D not certain. V dropped 2 bases and J dropped 4 bases, with 8 bases sitting between them. CDR3 size: 13 residues. CDR1 and CDR2 from the germline V gene are SGHTA and FQGTGA. The CDR3 protein is CASSLAGGYGYTF. In DNA, the CDR3 is TGTGCCAGCAGCTTAGCGGGCGGCTATGGCTACACCTTC.